A single sample is the source of the 13 T cell receptor beta chains below, sequenced in a study of T cells in Graves' hyperthyroidism and ophthalmopathy. The source material, RNA transcripts, was used to amplify TCR beta CDR3 regions. First-round RT-PCR targeting the TCR CDR3 was performed with the HTBI primer set. Each CDR3 protein gets one entry after TCRdb re-called the multiplex PCR reads with MiXCR. The profile shows under 650,000 distinct CDR3 sequences, about 16% of them singletons. The sequencing sample was made of blood. The receptors originated from a woman younger than 45 with Graves' hyperthyroidism.

Ten or more counts support this clonotype. The chain is built from TRBV7-2 and TRBJ1-1; D gene uncertain. V dropped 1 base and J dropped 3 bases, with 6 bases sitting between them. The CDR3 covers 13 residues. Germline lookup yields CDR1 SGHTA and CDR2 FQGNSA. In DNA, the CDR3 is TGTGCCAGCAGCTTAGACCTGTACACTGAAGCTTTCTTT. It translates to CASSLDLYTEAFF.

This clonotype showed up just a few times. V and J are TRBV5-6 and TRBJ2-3; TRBD1 matches 12 bases. Germline CDR1 SGHDT, CDR2 YYEEEE. The CDR3 runs to 21 residues. Unmatched junction bases numbered 18, after V lost 2 bases and J lost 2 bases. CDR3 sequence reads: CASSFEGAGTGGGWPTDTQYF. The DNA of the CDR3 is TGTGCCAGCAGCTTTGAAGGGGCCGGGACAGGGGGCGGATGGCCCACAGATACGCAGTATTTT.

This clonotype has a count of ten or more. The chain recombines TRBV3-1 with TRBJ1-2; D gene uncertain. Deletions cut 1 base from V and 1 base from J, with 13 bases between. Germline CDR1 and CDR2: LGHDT and YNNKEL (reference sequence). The CDR3 is made up of 16 amino acids. The CDR3 is CASSQGSGNFNYGYTF. Here the CDR3 DNA reads TGTGCCAGCAGCCAAGGGTCGGGGAACTTTAACTATGGCTACACCTTC. Drawing the rest from reference TRBV3-1 and TRBJ1-2, the complete variable domain is DTAVSQTPKYLVTQMGNDKSIKCEQNLGHDTMYWYKQDSKKFLKIMFSYNNKELIINETVPNRFSPKSPDKAHLNLHINSLELGDSAVYFCASSQGSGNFNYGYTFGSGTRLTVV.

At least ten counts were recorded for this clonotype. The chain has TRBV11-2 and TRBJ2-7; no clear D gene. Germline lookup yields CDR1 SGHAT and CDR2 FQNNGV. The CDR3 runs to 12 residues. Trimming pared 5 bases from V and 2 bases from J, leaving 7 bases between. The CDR3 sequence: CASSVAAYEQYF. The CDR3 DNA reads as TGTGCCAGCAGCGTCGCAGCCTACGAGCAGTACTTC.

This clonotype was seen many times. The chain couples TRBV27 to TRBJ1-6; D remains unclear. V lost 3 bases to trimming and J lost 8 bases, with 5 bases between them. CDR1 MNHEY and CDR2 SMNVEV come from the germline V gene (reference sequence). The CDR3 consists of 12 residues. CDR3 amino acids: CASSLVDSPLHF. CDR3 bases: TGTGCCAGCAGTTTGGTAGATTCACCCCTCCACTTT.

This clonotype was seen ten or more times. The J gene is TRBJ2-1, the V gene TRBV11-1, with D hard to call. Germline CDR1 and CDR2: SGHAT and FQDESV (reference sequence). V was trimmed by 3 bases and J by 0 bases, leaving 0 bases between them. The CDR3 is made up of 12 amino acids. CDR3 sequence: CASSFSYNEQFF. The CDR3 nucleotides are TGTGCCAGCAGCTTCTCCTACAATGAGCAGTTCTTC.

This clonotype was counted only a few times. The chain joins TRBV6-1 to TRBJ2-6; 8 nucleotides line up with TRBD1. The germline CDR1 and CDR2 sequences are MNHNS and SASEGT. The J segment lost 4 bases and the V segment lost 7 bases, leaving 6 bases of the junction unmatched. This CDR3 is 15 amino acids long. The CDR3 sequence is CASNNRGSGANVLTF. CDR3 in DNA: TGTGCCAGCAACAACAGGGGGTCAGGGGCCAACGTCCTGACTTTC.

This sequence joins TRBV5-1 and TRBJ1-2, with D tentatively TRBD1 (6 bases). Trimming pared 9 bases from V and 0 bases from J, leaving 12 bases between. The CDR3 contains 13 residues. Looked up from germline, CDR1 is SGHRS and CDR2 is YFSETQ. The CDR3 DNA sequence: TGCGCCACCCGGGGGCTTACTAACTATGGCTACACCTTC. It is translated as CATRGLTNYGYTF. The full variable domain, completed using reference TRBV5-1 and TRBJ1-2, is KAGVTQTPRYLIKTRGQQVTLSCSPISGHRSVSWYQQTPGQGLQFLFEYFSETQRNKGNFPGRFSGRQFSNSRSEMNVSTLELGDSALYLCATRGLTNYGYTFGSGTRLTVV.

Concerning this clonotype: A much larger clone lies a single base off, so this may be a read error. The chain is built from TRBV12-3 or TRBV12-4 and TRBJ2-7; a weak D match, TRBD2 (6 bases). V lost 4 bases, J lost 2 bases, and 9 bases lay in between. CDR3 length equals 13 residues. CDR3: CASSSSVTYEQYF. The DNA for the CDR3 is TGTGCCAGCAGTTCTAGCGTGACCTACGAGCAGTACTTC.

This clonotype was counted at least ten times. The gene calls are TRBV11-3 and TRBJ2-1, with 14 bases fitting TRBD2. V shed 5 bases, J shed 9 bases, and the junction held 6 bases outside the gene matches. Per the germline V gene, CDR1 is SGHNT and CDR2 is YENEEA. The CDR3 extends over 15 amino acids. The CDR3, as DNA: TGTGCCAGCAGCCCGGGACTAGCGGGAGAAAGTGAGCAGTTCTTC. It codes for CASSPGLAGESEQFF. Full variable domain (remainder filled in from reference TRBV11-3 and TRBJ2-1): EAGVVQSPRYKIIEKKQPVAFWCNPISGHNTLYWYLQNLGQGPELLIRYENEEAVDDSQLPKDRFSAERLKGVDSTLKIQPAELGDSAVYLCASSPGLAGESEQFFGPGTRLTVL.

Many counts were recorded for this clonotype. The genes are TRBV24-1 and TRBJ2-7; D may be TRBD2 (5 bases). The V and J ends lost 8 bases and 2 bases respectively, with 18 bases between them. The length of the CDR3 is 15 residues. The germline V gene has CDR1 KGHDR and CDR2 SFDVKD. The CDR3 DNA follows: TGTGCCACCACCGCCGAGGTGTTCGGGACCTACGAGCAGTACTTC. Residues: CATTAEVFGTYEQYF.

This clonotype has a count of ten or more. The chain uses TRBV2 and TRBJ2-1; 11 bases are a match to TRBD2. The CDR3 spans 15 residues. The germline V gene encodes CDR1 SNHLY and CDR2 FYNNEI. Trimming removed 6 bases from V and 8 bases from J; junction bases left unmatched: 9. CDR3 sequence: CASSGTSGSVDEQFF. DNA for the CDR3: TGTGCCAGCAGCGGAACTAGCGGGAGTGTCGATGAGCAGTTCTTC. The variable domain in full, with the rest retrieved from reference TRBV2 and TRBJ2-1, is EPEVTQTPSHQVTQMGQEVILRCVPISNHLYFYWYRQILGQKVEFLVSFYNNEISEKSEIFDDQFSVERPDGSNFTLKIRSTKLEDSAMYFCASSGTSGSVDEQFFGPGTRLTVL.

This clonotype showed up many times. The CDR3 sequence is CASSLDGRAPQETQYF. The CDR3 coding sequence is TGTGCCAGCAGCTTAGACGGGAGGGCCCCTCAGGAGACCCAGTACTTC. This chain uses TRBV7-2 with TRBJ2-5; TRBD2 matches 8 bases. The CDR3 loop spans 16 amino acids. V gave up 1 base and J gave up 5 bases; unmatched junction bases: 9. Germline values: CDR1 SGHTA, CDR2 FQGNSA.